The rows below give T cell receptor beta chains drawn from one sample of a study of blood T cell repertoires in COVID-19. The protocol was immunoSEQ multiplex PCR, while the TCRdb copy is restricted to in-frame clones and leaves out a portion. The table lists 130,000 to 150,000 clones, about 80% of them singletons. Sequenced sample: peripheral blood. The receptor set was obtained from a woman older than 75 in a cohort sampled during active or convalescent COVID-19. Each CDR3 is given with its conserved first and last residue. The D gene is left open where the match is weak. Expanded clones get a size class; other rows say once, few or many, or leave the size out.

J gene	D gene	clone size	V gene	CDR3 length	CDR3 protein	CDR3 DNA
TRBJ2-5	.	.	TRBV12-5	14	CASGGGLSQETQYF	TGTGCTAGTGGTGGAGGGTTGAGCCAAGAGACCCAGTACTTC
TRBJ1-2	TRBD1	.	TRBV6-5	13	CASSLTGYYGYTF	TGTGCCAGCAGTCTGACAGGGTACTATGGCTACACCTTC
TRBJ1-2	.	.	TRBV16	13	CASSQFALSGYTF	TGTGCCAGCAGCCAATTTGCGTTGAGCGGCTACACCTTC
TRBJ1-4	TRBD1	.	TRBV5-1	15	CASSLTAGGDEKLFF	TGCGCCAGCAGCCTGACGGCAGGGGGAGATGAAAAACTGTTTTTT
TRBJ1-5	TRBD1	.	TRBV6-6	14	CASSYGQGGQPQHF	TGTGCCAGCAGTTACGGGCAGGGGGGTCAGCCCCAGCATTTT
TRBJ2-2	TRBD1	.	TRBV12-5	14	CASGRTGGSGELFF	TGTGCTAGTGGTCGGACAGGGGGGTCCGGGGAGCTGTTTTTT
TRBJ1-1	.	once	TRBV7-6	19	CASSPRTPGGYSMIAEAFF	TGTGCCAGCAGCCCGCGAACCCCGGGGGGTTACAGCATGATCGCTGAAGCTTTCTTT
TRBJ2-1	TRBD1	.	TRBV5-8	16	CASSLGPTGVYNEQFF	TGTGCCAGCAGCTTGGGGCCAACAGGGGTGTACAATGAGCAGTTCTTC
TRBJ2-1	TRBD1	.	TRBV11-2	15	CASSFTQGAPVEQFF	TGTGCCAGCAGCTTTACACAGGGGGCTCCGGTTGAGCAGTTCTTC
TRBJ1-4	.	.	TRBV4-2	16	CASSQDLPRANEKLFF	TGTGCCAGCAGCCAAGACCTCCCTCGCGCTAATGAAAAACTGTTTTTT
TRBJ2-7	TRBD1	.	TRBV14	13	CASSPQGAREQYF	TGTGCCAGCAGCCCCCAGGGGGCACGGGAGCAGTACTTC
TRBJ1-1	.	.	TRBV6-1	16	CASSEGLPFRDTEAFF	TGTGCCAGCAGTGAAGGGCTACCCTTCAGGGACACTGAAGCTTTCTTT
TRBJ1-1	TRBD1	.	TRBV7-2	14	CASSSDRDRARGFF	TGTGCCAGCAGCTCAGACCGGGACAGGGCTCGGGGTTTCTTT
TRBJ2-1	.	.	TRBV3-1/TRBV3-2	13	CASSQTEGDEQFF	TGTGCCAGCAGCCAAACTGAAGGGGATGAGCAGTTCTTC
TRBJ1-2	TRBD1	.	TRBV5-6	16	CASSFRDRSPRYGYTF	TGTGCCAGCAGCTTCCGGGACAGGTCCCCGAGATATGGCTACACCTTC
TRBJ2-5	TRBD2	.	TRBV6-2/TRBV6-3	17	CASSKALLAGGRETQYF	TGTGCCAGCAGTAAGGCCCTTCTAGCGGGGGGACGAGAGACCCAGTACTTC
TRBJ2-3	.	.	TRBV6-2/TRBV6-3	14	CASSWGGAEGTQYF	TGTGCCAGCAGTTGGGGGGGGGCCGAAGGTACGCAGTATTTT
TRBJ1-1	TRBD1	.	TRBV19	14	CASSIDRGPTEAFF	TGTGCCAGTAGTATAGACAGGGGGCCCACTGAAGCTTTCTTT
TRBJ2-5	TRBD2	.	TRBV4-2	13	CASSQDRGGTQYF	TGTGCCAGCAGCCAAGATCGGGGGGGGACCCAGTACTTC
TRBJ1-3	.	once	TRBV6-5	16	CASSYREGVSGNTIYF	TGTGCCAGCAGTTACCGCGAGGGAGTCTCTGGAAACACCATATATTTT
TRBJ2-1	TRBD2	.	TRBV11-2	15	CASSLTSGGTREQFF	TGTGCCAGCAGCTTGACTAGCGGGGGGACACGGGAGCAGTTCTTC
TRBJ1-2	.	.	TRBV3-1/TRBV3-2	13	CASSQDRGYGYTF	TGTGCCAGCAGCCAAGATCGAGGGTACGGCTACACCTTC
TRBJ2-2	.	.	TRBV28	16	CASSRPRSGPAGELFF	TGTGCCAGCAGTCGCCCAAGGTCAGGGCCAGCCGGGGAGCTGTTTTTT
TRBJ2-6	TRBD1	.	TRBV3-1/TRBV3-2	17	CASSLAGGVSGANVLTF	TGTGCCAGCAGCCTAGCAGGGGGCGTTTCTGGGGCCAACGTCCTGACTTTC
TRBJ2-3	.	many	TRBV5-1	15	CASSSQTGTTDTQYF	TGCGCCAGCAGCTCACAAACAGGGACCACAGATACGCAGTATTTT
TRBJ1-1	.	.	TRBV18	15	CASSPQGQRDTEAFF	TGTGCCAGCTCACCACAGGGGCAGCGGGACACTGAAGCTTTCTTT
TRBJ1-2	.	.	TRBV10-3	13	CAISDGGRDGYTF	TGTGCCATCAGTGATGGAGGACGCGACGGCTACACCTTC
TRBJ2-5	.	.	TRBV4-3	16	CASSQESRAGLETQYF	TGCGCCAGCAGCCAAGAGTCCAGGGCTGGGTTAGAGACCCAGTACTTC
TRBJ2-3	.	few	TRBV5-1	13	CASSLTVTDTQYF	TGCGCCAGCAGCTTGACAGTCACAGATACGCAGTATTTT
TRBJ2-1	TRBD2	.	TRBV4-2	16	CASSQGGLAGKSEQFF	TGTGCCAGCAGCCAAGGGGGACTAGCGGGGAAGAGTGAGCAGTTCTTC
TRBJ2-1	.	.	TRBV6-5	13	CASSYDFGYEQFF	TGTGCCAGCAGTTACGACTTTGGGTATGAGCAGTTCTTC
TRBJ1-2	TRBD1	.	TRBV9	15	CASSAAPGQRDGYTF	TGTGCCAGCAGCGCCGCCCCGGGACAGCGGGATGGCTACACCTTC
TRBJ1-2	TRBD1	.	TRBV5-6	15	CASSLWDRVLYGYTF	TGTGCCAGCAGCTTGTGGGACAGGGTCCTCTATGGCTACACCTTC
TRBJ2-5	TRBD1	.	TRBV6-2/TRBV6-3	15	CASSSHRGRLETQYF	TGTGCCAGCAGTTCGCACAGGGGGCGCTTGGAGACCCAGTACTTC
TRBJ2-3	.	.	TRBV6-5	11	CASSQGITQYF	TGTGCCAGCAGCCAGGGTATTACGCAGTATTTT
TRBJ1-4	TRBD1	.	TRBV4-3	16	CASSQDRGRTNEKLFF	TGCGCCAGCAGCCAAGACAGGGGGCGAACTAATGAAAAACTGTTTTTT
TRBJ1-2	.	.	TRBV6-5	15	CASSYVAGTNYGYTF	TGTGCCAGCAGTTACGTAGCCGGAACGAACTATGGCTACACCTTC